This entry describes one TCR beta chain. What it binds is unknown. The repertoire was sequenced with immunoSEQ multiplex PCR; TCRdb's copy has only in-frame clones and lacks some. The table shows 90,000 to 120,000 clones, with around 90% occurring only once. Trimming cost V 0 bases and J 2 bases; bases outside gene matches: 2. CDR1 and CDR2 from the germline V gene are MNHEY and SVGAGI. The length of the CDR3 is 15 residues. These data belong to a study of T cell responses to AZD1222 COVID-19 vaccine. Whole-study findings and limits: Just a handful of AZD1222 recipients were seropositive at baseline. Repertoire collection took place solely once the T cell response had peaked. Reportedly, close to half of spike-specific TCRs are directed against unmutated variant regions.

The sample consisted of peripheral blood, taken on day 0 of MenACWY control vaccination. This clonotype was sampled from an adult in good health. V and J are TRBV6-5 and TRBJ2-7; 9 bases align to TRBD1. CDR3 loop: CASSYSGQGAYEQYF. DNA of the CDR3: TGTGCCAGCAGTTACTCGGGACAGGGTGCCTACGAGCAGTACTTC.